This T cell receptor (beta chain) was sequenced in a study of blood T cell repertoires in COVID-19. About the study: Collection of acute and convalescent COVID-19 samples took place in the United States, Italy and Spain. T cells, B-cell-depleted T cells, or PBMCs provided the cDNA or gDNA that served as material.

Per the original methods: Reference gene primer amplification gave estimated nucleated cell counts. Using immunoSEQ multiplex PCR, the repertoire was profiled, and TCRdb retains in-frame clones only, with some absent. The DNA gave D and trimming, while V, J and clone size come from that table. This sample has tens of thousands of clones, with around 87% found just once. V was trimmed by 2 bases and J by 2 bases, leaving 14 bases between them. Looked up from germline, CDR1 is MDHEN and CDR2 is SYDVKM. There are 16 residues in the CDR3. The sample comprised peripheral blood. The chain employs TRBV28 and TRBJ2-3, with D possibly being TRBD2 (6 bases). The clonotype was recovered from a human donor in a cohort sampled during active COVID-19. CDR3 DNA sequence: TGTGCCAGCAGTTTACTGAGCGGGCAGCACACAGATACGCAGTATTTT. It specifies CASSLLSGQHTDTQYF.